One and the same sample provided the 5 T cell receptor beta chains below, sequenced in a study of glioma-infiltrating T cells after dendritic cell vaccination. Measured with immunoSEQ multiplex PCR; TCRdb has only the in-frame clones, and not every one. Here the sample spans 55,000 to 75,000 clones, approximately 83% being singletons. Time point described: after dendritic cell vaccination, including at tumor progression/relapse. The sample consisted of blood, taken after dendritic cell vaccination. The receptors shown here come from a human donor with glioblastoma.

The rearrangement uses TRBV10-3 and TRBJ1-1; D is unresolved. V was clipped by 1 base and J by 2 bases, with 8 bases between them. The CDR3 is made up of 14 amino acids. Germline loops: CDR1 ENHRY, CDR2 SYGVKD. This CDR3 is CAISEFGRNTEAFF. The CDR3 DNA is TGTGCCATCAGTGAGTTTGGGCGAAACACTGAAGCTTTCTTT.

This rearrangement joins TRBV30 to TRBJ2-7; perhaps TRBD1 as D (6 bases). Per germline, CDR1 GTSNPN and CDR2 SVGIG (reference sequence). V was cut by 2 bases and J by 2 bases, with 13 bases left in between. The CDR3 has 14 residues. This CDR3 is CAWSPPTGAYEQYF. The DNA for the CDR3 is TGTGCCTGGAGTCCTCCGACAGGTGCCTACGAGCAGTACTTC.

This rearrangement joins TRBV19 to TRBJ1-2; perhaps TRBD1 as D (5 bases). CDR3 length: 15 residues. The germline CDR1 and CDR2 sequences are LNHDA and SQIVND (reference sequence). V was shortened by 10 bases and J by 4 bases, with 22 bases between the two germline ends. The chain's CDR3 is CATTPGEAGTYGYTF. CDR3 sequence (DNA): TGTGCCACTACCCCGGGGGAGGCTGGGACCTATGGCTACACCTTC.

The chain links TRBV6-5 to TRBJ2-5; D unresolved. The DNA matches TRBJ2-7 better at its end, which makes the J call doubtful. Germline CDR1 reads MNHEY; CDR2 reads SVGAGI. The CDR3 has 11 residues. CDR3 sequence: CASSYRYEQYF. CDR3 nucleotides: TGTGCCAGCAGTTACCGCTACGAGCAGTACTTC.

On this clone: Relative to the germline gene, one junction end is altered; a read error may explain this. This chain's CDR3 is CASGQEFSGSTEAFF. DNA of the CDR3: TGCGCCAGCGGCCAAGAATTTTCTGGGAGCACTGAAGCTTTCTTT. The chain links TRBV4-1 to TRBJ1-1; D ambiguous. Germline V CDR1 and CDR2: MGHRA, YSYEKL. The CDR3 is 15 amino acids.